Here is one TCR beta chain with its context. The data originate from a study of blood T cells in healthy people across ages. Combining a sample-barcoded 5' primer with a J-beta primer mix, a second PCR ran for about 6 to 11 cycles. TCRdb recomputed calls from the 5' RACE reads with MiXCR, one row per CDR3 protein. The table shows around 800,000 distinct CDR3 sequences, with roughly 50% occurring only once. V lost 1 base, J lost 9 bases, and 13 bases stayed unmatched. The CDR3 is 18 residues long. In germline, CDR1 is LGHDT, CDR2 YNNKEL (reference sequence). This receptor was obtained from a man older than 75 in good health. The chain recombines TRBV3-1 with TRBJ2-2; the match to TRBD2 covers 11 bases. Sample: blood. The chain's CDR3 is CASSQGVTSGSFVRELFF. Here the CDR3 DNA reads TGTGCCAGCAGCCAAGGTGTAACTAGCGGGAGTTTTGTCCGGGAGCTGTTTTTT.